This T cell receptor beta chain was documented in a study of CD8+CD57+ T cells in acquired aplastic anemia (dated by TCRdb to the late 2010s). Regarding the complete study: Extracted DNA from sorted CD4+ and CD8+ cells averaged 3.2 ug, ranging from roughly 0.17 to 30 ug. CD8+CD57+ expansion was defined as frequency above the mean frequency observed in healthy subjects. Findings and caveats that apply to the study as a whole: Although roughly 30 CD8+ CDR3 sequences were shared by patients and controls, these sequences appeared highly expressed in patients and within the immunodominant clones of patients. Patients and healthy controls showed no significant difference in CD8+ Simpson's diversity (P=0.060).

Profiling of TCR beta VDJ combinations and CDR3 sequences used genomic DNA as the template. TCR repertoire sequencing was run on an Illumina HiSeq 2000. The published analysis was carried out like this. Repertoires were assessed using TRBV/TRBJ rearrangement plots, CDR3 size and DJ length profiles, and Simpson's diversity index. Whichever DNA sequence was most abundant in the deep sequencing data was defined as the immunodominant clone. CDR3 amino acid sequences were checked for sharing across subjects and were also compared against the VDJdb database and published repertoires. TCRdb took the public reads, trimmed them with fastp at Q25, ran MiXCR for clone calling and kept in-frame beta chains. Entries are consolidated by CDR3 protein sequence, retaining the most common genes and DNA. These V and J calls derive from TCRdb rather than the authors' analysis. The sample has approximately 170,000 distinct CDR3 sequences on record, around 47% of them singletons. Of the sample, roughly 3.5% is held by the ten largest clones.

Worth noting for this clonotype: The specificity of this receptor is unknown. One end of the junction fails to match germline, which may point to a read error.

CDR1 SGHDT and CDR2 YYEEEE were looked up in the germline V gene. From the cysteine up to the phenylalanine, the CDR3 has a length of 16 residues. Only the CDR3 DNA is retained, 48 bases long and in frame from the first base. Patients chosen for sequencing had shown expansion of CD8+CD57+ cells by flow cytometry. Every patient had severe acquired aplastic anemia, diagnosed using the International Study of Aplastic Anemia and Agranulocytosis and Camitta criteria. Patients had received no therapy at the time of blood sampling. In the study, sorted CD4+ and CD8+ blood T cells from patients with severe aplastic anemia and from healthy subjects underwent deep sequencing of TCR repertoires. In the USA, patient enrollment took place under clinicaltrials.gov protocols 00001620, 01623167, 00001397, 00071045, 00081523 and 00961064. Ficoll-Paque density gradient centrifugation was used to isolate peripheral blood mononuclear cells. Before DNA extraction, CD4+ and CD8+ T cells were sorted by FACS or by magnetic beads.

This receptor chain uses TRBV5-6 and TRBJ1-2; a tentative D match to TRBD1 spans 6 bases. Source material: sorted CD4+, CD8+, or CD8+CD57+ T cells (not recorded which) from PBMCs. The receptor was isolated from a human donor with aplastic anemia. The DNA sequence follows: TGTGTCAGCAGCCTGCGGGACGGAGGGGGAGTTGGCGGCTACACCTTC. Its protein product is CVSSLRDGGGVGGYTF.